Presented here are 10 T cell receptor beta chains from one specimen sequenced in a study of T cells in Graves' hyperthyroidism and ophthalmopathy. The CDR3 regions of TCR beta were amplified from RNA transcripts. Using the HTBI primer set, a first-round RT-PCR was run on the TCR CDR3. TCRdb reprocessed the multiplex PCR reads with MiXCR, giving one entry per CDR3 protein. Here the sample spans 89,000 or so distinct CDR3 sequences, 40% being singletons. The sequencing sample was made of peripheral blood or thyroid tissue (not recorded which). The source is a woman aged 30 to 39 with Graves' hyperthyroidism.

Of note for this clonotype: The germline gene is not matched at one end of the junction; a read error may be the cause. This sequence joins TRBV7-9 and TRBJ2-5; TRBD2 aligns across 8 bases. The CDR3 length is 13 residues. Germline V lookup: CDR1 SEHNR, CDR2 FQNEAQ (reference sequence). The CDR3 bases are TGTGCCCTGACAGCGGGAGTGGGGGAGACCCAGCACTTC. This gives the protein CALTAGVGETQHF.

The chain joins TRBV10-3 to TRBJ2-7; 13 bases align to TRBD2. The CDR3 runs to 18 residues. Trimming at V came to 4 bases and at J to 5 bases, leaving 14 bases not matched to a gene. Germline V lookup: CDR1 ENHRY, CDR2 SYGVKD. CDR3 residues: CAISAAGTSGTRGNEQYF. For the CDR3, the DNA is TGTGCCATCAGTGCGGCAGGGACTAGCGGGACTAGGGGTAACGAGCAGTACTTC.

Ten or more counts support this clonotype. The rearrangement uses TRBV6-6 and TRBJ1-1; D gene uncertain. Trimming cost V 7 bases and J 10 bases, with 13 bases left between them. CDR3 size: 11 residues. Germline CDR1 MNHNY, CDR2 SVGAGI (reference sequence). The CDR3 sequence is CASKRDGAAFF. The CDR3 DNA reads TGTGCCAGCAAAAGAGATGGTGCAGCTTTCTTT.

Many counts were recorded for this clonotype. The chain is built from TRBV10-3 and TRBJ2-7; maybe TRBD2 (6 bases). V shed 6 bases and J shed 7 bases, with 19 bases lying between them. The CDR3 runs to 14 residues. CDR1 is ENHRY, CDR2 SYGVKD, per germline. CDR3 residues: CAIRGTSPAQEQYF. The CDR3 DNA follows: TGTGCCATCAGGGGGACTTCCCCGGCCCAGGAGCAGTACTTC.

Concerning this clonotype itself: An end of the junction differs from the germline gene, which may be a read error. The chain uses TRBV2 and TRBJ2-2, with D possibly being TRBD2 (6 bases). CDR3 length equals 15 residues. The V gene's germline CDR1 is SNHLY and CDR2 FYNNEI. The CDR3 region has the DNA TGTGCCAGCAGTTACAGCGGGCGCCTGGCCGGGGAGCTGCTTTTT. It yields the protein CASSYSGRLAGELLF.

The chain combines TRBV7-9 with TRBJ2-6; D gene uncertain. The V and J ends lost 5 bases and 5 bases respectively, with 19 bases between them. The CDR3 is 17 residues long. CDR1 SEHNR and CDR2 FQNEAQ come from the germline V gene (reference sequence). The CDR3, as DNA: TGTGCCAGCAGCCAAGATCTTAGAGACACCTGGGCCAACGTCCTGACTTTC. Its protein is CASSQDLRDTWANVLTF.

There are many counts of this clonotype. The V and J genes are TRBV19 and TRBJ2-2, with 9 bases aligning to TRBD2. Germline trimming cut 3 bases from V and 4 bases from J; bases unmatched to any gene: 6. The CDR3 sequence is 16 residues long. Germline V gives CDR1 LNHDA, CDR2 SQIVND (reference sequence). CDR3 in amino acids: CASSMVASGVTGELFF. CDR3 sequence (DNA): TGTGCCAGTAGTATGGTCGCTAGCGGGGTCACCGGGGAGCTGTTTTTT.

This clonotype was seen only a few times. This CDR3 reads CASSSTRETQHF. The CDR3 nucleotides read TGTGCCAGCAGTTCAACAAGGGAGACCCAGCATTTT. This chain joins TRBV12-3 or TRBV12-4 and TRBJ1-5; D not resolved. This CDR3 is built from 12 residues. V lost 4 bases and J lost 11, with 12 bases in between.

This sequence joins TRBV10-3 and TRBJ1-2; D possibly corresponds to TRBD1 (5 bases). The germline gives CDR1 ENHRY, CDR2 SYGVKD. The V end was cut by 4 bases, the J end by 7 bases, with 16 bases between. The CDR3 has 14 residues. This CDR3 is CAISALGGESGYTF. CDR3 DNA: TGTGCCATCAGTGCCCTGGGGGGGGAGAGTGGCTACACCTTC.

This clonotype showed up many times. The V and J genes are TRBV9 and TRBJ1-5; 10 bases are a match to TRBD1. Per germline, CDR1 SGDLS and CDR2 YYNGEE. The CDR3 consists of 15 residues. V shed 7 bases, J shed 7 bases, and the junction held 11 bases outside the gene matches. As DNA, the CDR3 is TGTGCCAGCTCACCCGACAGGGGGCTAGGGCAGCCCCAGCATTTT. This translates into CASSPDRGLGQPQHF.